These 15 T cell receptor beta chains share one sample of origin, sequenced in a study of glioma-infiltrating T cells after dendritic cell vaccination. The data were produced by immunoSEQ multiplex PCR, yet TCRdb's version contains in-frame clones alone and is incomplete. The sample has roughly 68,000 clones; roughly 80% are singletons. The source material was blood, sampled before dendritic cell vaccination. Receptor source: a human donor with glioblastoma.

The chain has TRBV11-2 and TRBJ1-6, with D possibly TRBD1 on 5 matching bases. The germline CDR1 and CDR2 sequences are SGHAT and FQNNGV. Trimming left V 4 bases short and J 1 base short, with 11 bases between. The CDR3 runs to 16 residues. The CDR3 nucleotides are TGTGCCAGCAGCTACACCCCAGGGTCCTATAATTCACCCCTCCACTTT. Translated, it gives CASSYTPGSYNSPLHF.

The chain couples TRBV5-1 to TRBJ1-5; the D gene is possibly TRBD1 (5 bases). Trimming left V 4 bases short and J 0 bases short, with 14 bases between. CDR1 SGHRS and CDR2 YFSETQ come from the germline V gene. CDR3 length equals 16 residues. The CDR3 sequence is CASSPGPGDSNQPQHF. CDR3 coding DNA: TGCGCCAGCAGCCCCGGACCGGGGGATAGCAATCAGCCCCAGCATTTT.

J is TRBJ1-5 and V is TRBV11-2, with a tentative D call TRBD1 (6 bases). In germline, CDR1 is SGHAT, CDR2 FQNNGV. Between the trimmed V and J ends, which lost 3 bases and 3 bases, there was a span of 9 bases. The CDR3 has 14 amino acids. The CDR3 DNA follows: TGTGCCAGCAGCTTGACAGGTTTCAATCAGCCCCAGCATTTT. Its translation is CASSLTGFNQPQHF.

The chain is built from TRBV19 and TRBJ1-2; D remains ambiguous. The V gene lost 8 bases and the J gene lost 8 bases, with 15 bases spanning the gap. Germline lookup yields CDR1 LNHDA and CDR2 SQIVND (reference sequence). The CDR3 spans 12 residues. CDR3 DNA sequence: TGTGCCAGTCTCGGGGAGAATACCGGCTACACCTTC. Encoded protein: CASLGENTGYTF.

This clone was observed once. The V gene is TRBV5-1, the J gene TRBJ2-1, with 9 bases aligning to TRBD1. The CDR3 has 14 residues. Germline V CDR1 and CDR2: SGHRS, YFSETQ. Unmatched junction bases numbered 1, after V lost 4 bases and J lost 2 bases. The chain's CDR3 is CASSGQGPYNEQFF. The CDR3 region has the DNA TGCGCCAGCAGCGGACAGGGGCCCTACAATGAGCAGTTCTTC.

The rearrangement uses TRBV9 and TRBJ2-5; TRBD2 agrees at 8 bases. The V segment lost 1 base and the J segment 4 bases; nucleotides outside the gene matches: 0. Germline V gene data show CDR1 as SGDLS and CDR2 as YYNGEE. The CDR3 is 13 residues long. This CDR3 reads CASSVSGGETQYF. In DNA form, the CDR3 reads TGTGCCAGCAGCGTAAGCGGGGGAGAGACCCAGTACTTC.

The chain is built from TRBV4-1 and TRBJ2-1; 9 positions match TRBD2. In germline, CDR1 is MGHRA, CDR2 YSYEKL. The CDR3 extends over 18 amino acids. The trim removed 0 bases at V and 3 bases at J, leaving 9 bases unmatched. The CDR3 spells CASSQDLRRGGLYNEQFF. Here the CDR3 DNA reads TGCGCCAGCAGCCAAGATCTGAGGCGGGGGGGCCTCTACAATGAGCAGTTCTTC.

This chain connects TRBV5-1 to TRBJ2-1; weak D call: TRBD2 (5 bases). The CDR3 length is 16 residues. Germline V gene lookup returns CDR1 SGHRS and CDR2 YFSETQ. Trimming stripped 4 bases from V and 6 bases from J, with 20 bases between. The CDR3 sequence is CASSLLASGIGNEQFF. For the CDR3, the DNA is TGCGCCAGCAGCCTCCTGGCCTCGGGGATAGGCAATGAGCAGTTCTTC.

V gene TRBV5-6 combines with J gene TRBJ1-2; TRBD1 agrees at 9 bases. The CDR3 spans 14 residues. The J segment lost 6 bases and the V segment lost 3 bases, leaving 6 bases of the junction unmatched. Per the germline V gene, CDR1 is SGHDT and CDR2 is YYEEEE. The CDR3 reads CASSWGQGLDGYTF. The CDR3 DNA follows: TGTGCCAGCAGCTGGGGACAGGGACTCGATGGCTACACCTTC.

The V gene is TRBV7-8, the J gene TRBJ1-5; D is perhaps TRBD1 (5 bases). V was pared by 2 bases and J by 2 bases, with 7 bases between. The CDR3 extends over 14 amino acids. CDR1 SGHVS and CDR2 FQNEAQ come from the germline V gene. CDR3 sequence: CASSLSRGNQPQHF. The DNA for the CDR3 is TGTGCCAGCAGCTTATCCAGGGGCAATCAGCCCCAGCATTTT.

The V and J genes are TRBV29-1 and TRBJ1-1; 9 nucleotides line up with TRBD1. V gave up 4 bases and J gave up 0 bases; unmatched junction bases: 0. This CDR3 spans 13 amino acids. CDR1 and CDR2 from the germline V gene are SQVTM and ANQGSEA. The CDR3 region has the DNA TGCAGCGTTGGGGACAGGGTGAACACTGAAGCTTTCTTT. This codes for CSVGDRVNTEAFF.

The chain links TRBV10-2 to TRBJ2-7, with 7 bases lining up with TRBD2. V shed 9 bases and J 6 bases; nucleotides not matched to a gene: 11. The CDR3 is 13 amino acids. Per the germline V gene, CDR1 is WSHSY and CDR2 is SAAADI. CDR3 in DNA: TGCGCCAGTGGTTCGGGGGGTCTGGCCGAGCAGTACTTC. Translating gives CASGSGGLAEQYF.

The chain recombines TRBV6-1 with TRBJ2-1, with D possibly TRBD1 on 6 matching bases. The germline CDR1 and CDR2 sequences are MNHNS and SASEGT. V gave up 6 bases and J gave up 0 bases, with 12 bases separating them. This CDR3 is 15 amino acids long. The CDR3 region is CASRMQGSSYNEQFF. As DNA, the CDR3 is TGTGCCAGCAGGATGCAGGGGAGCTCCTACAATGAGCAGTTCTTC.

This sequence joins TRBV13 and TRBJ1-1; D may be TRBD1 (6 bases). The ends were cut back, 5 bases at V and 5 bases at J, with 18 bases in the middle. The CDR3 is made up of 15 amino acids. The germline V gene has CDR1 PRHDT and CDR2 FYEKMQ (reference sequence). The CDR3 nucleotides are TGTGCCAGCAGCCCTCGGGCGGGGGGCCTGACTGAAGCTTTCTTT. Translating gives CASSPRAGGLTEAFF. Combining the CDR3 with reference TRBV13 and TRBJ1-1 gives the whole variable domain AAGVIQSPRHLIKEKRETATLKCYPIPRHDTVYWYQQGPGQDPQFLISFYEKMQSDKGSIPDRFSAQQFSDYHSELNMSSLELGDSALYFCASSPRAGGLTEAFFGQGTRLTVV.

The chain couples TRBV6-5 to TRBJ1-2; 8 bases fit TRBD1. This CDR3 spans 12 amino acids. V trimming: 5 bases; J trimming: 4 bases; junction bases outside the gene matches: 0. The germline V gene has CDR1 MNHEY and CDR2 SVGAGI. The DNA of the CDR3 is TGTGCCAGCAGTCAGGGGGCCTATGGCTACACCTTC. This gives the protein CASSQGAYGYTF.